This TCR beta chain was profiled in a study of T cell clonotyping in hematopoietic cell transplantation. Sequenced by immunoSEQ multiplex PCR; TCRdb stores in-frame clones only, minus some. The profile covers about 5,100 clones, with roughly two thirds appearing a single time and around a quarter taken by the ten largest. In regard to this clone: Its antigen is still unknown.

V lost 5 bases to trimming and J lost 9 bases; unmatched junction nucleotides: 10. The germline V gene encodes CDR1 LNHDA and CDR2 SQIVND (reference sequence). The CDR3 contains 15 residues. The study, taken as a whole, reports: Without cell sorting, CD4 versus CD8 contributions remain unresolved. After transplant, recipient diversity fell while pathologically expanded clonotypes grew through day 180. Graft donor and pretransplant recipient Inverse Simpson Index values predicted broader posttransplant TCR diversity.

Recipient blood drawn about 28 days pretransplant and days 30, 100, 180 after. The V gene is TRBV19, the J gene TRBJ2-1; 10 bases are a match to TRBD2. The TCR was taken from a female patient aged 50-65 years who had an allogeneic stem cell transplant, so the T cells may come from the graft donor. Some clones in this sample may be carry-over from other donors' samples. The sequenced sample was PBMCs, obtained 100 days after allogeneic stem cell transplant. CDR3 amino acids: CASSALAGVGGEQFF. The CDR3 DNA reads as TGTGCCAGTAGTGCTCTAGCGGGAGTGGGTGGTGAGCAGTTCTTC.